This TCR beta chain was sequenced for a study of blood T cell repertoires in COVID-19. Data came from immunoSEQ multiplex PCR; TCRdb stores just in-frame clones and leaves some out. The table has 110,000 to 150,000 clones, roughly 86% seen once. The CDR3 spans 18 residues. Trimming took 5 bases from V and 6 from J; bases not matched to a gene: 14. Germline CDR1 reads SGHAT; CDR2 reads FQNNGV. The chain links TRBV11-2 to TRBJ2-1; 12 positions agree with TRBD2. Sequenced input: peripheral blood. This receptor was taken from a human donor in a cohort sampled during active COVID-19. The CDR3 loop is CASSPLIRTSGVGNEQFF. The CDR3, as DNA: TGTGCCAGCAGCCCCCTAATACGGACTAGCGGGGTGGGCAATGAGCAGTTCTTC.